This entry is about one T cell receptor beta chain. Its target is not known. Generated by immunoSEQ multiplex PCR, the TCRdb table keeps only in-frame clones and is missing some. This table holds 65,000 to 100,000 clones, 80% to 95% found once. These data belong to a study of cytomegalovirus exposure and HLA in healthy donors. Turning to the study itself: The 120 or so validation repertoires and the approximately 690 first-cohort repertoires shared a platform, a later analysis reported.

Study-level findings and limits: It was about 150 TCR beta chains that were listed as cytomegalovirus-associated. For most TCR sequences rarity was the rule, although some public TCRs occurred in many donors.

This CDR3 has 13 amino acids. Germline assignment: CDR1 SEHNR and CDR2 FQNEAQ (reference sequence). V was pared by 3 bases and J by 11 bases, with 14 bases between. This TCR came from a woman in her twenties or thirties in good health and CMV-seronegative. The sequenced sample was PBMCs. The rearrangement joins TRBV7-9 to TRBJ1-5; D gene uncertain. The CDR3 DNA is TGTGCCAGCAGCTTTCGGACCCTCGGGGCCCAGCATTTT. Encoded protein: CASSFRTLGAQHF.